What follows are 9 T cell receptor beta chains derived from one specimen sequenced in a study of Ad26.COV2.S vaccination and SARS-CoV-2 variants. Assay used: immunoSEQ multiplex PCR; TCRdb lists only in-frame clones, some missing. This table has some 340,000 clones, 85% to 90% appearing once. Treatment meaning: over 15 received Ad26.COV2.S at low or high dose, single or two shots; about 5 received placebo; per-sample allocation not given. The investigators took samples on day 63 after the first vaccine or placebo injection. The source material was peripheral blood, sampled in a trial of Ad26.COV2.S vaccine versus placebo. Receptors originate from a person between 18 and 65 years old who received the Ad26.COV2.S COVID-19 vaccine or a placebo.

The J gene is TRBJ1-2, the V gene TRBV5-1; possibly TRBD1 for D (6 bases). Germline V gene lookup returns CDR1 SGHRS and CDR2 YFSETQ. Trimming took off 2 bases at V and 0 bases at J, with 14 bases between the two ends. The CDR3 totals 16 residues. The CDR3 DNA follows: TGCGCCAGCAGCTTCACAGGACAGACAGCTAACTATGGCTACACCTTC. This translates into CASSFTGQTANYGYTF.

This chain connects TRBV29-1 to TRBJ2-5, with 8 bases that match TRBD2. The CDR3 consists of 12 residues. CDR1 is SQVTM, CDR2 ANQGSEA, per germline. Unmatched junction bases numbered 2, after V lost 4 bases and J lost 4 bases. The CDR3 spells CSVATSGETQYF. The CDR3 DNA is TGCAGCGTTGCTACTAGCGGAGAGACCCAGTACTTC.

This clone was seen more than once but under ten times. The gene calls are TRBV11-3 and TRBJ1-1; no clear D. This CDR3 is 12 amino acids long. V lost 5 bases to trimming and J lost 1 base, with 5 bases between them. Germline V lookup: CDR1 SGHNT, CDR2 YENEEA. CDR3 nucleotide sequence: TGTGCCAGCAGCCTGAAGAACACTGAAGCTTTCTTT. Its translation: CASSLKNTEAFF.

J is TRBJ1-1 and V is TRBV23-1; a possible D gene is TRBD1 (5 bases). TRBV23-1 is annotated as an ORF whose role is uncertain. The ends were cut back, 3 bases at V and 3 bases at J, with 20 bases in the middle. This CDR3 has 17 amino acids. CDR3 amino acids: CASSHWGRERLDTEAFF. CDR3 coding DNA: TGCGCCAGCAGTCATTGGGGCAGGGAGAGGTTAGACACTGAAGCTTTCTTT.

This sequence joins TRBV20-1 and TRBJ2-7; 7 bases line up with TRBD2. This CDR3 is built from 13 residues. With 3 bases clipped from V and 3 bases from J, the junction kept 5 bases outside the gene matches. The germline gives CDR1 DFQATT, CDR2 SNEGSKA (reference sequence). The CDR3 DNA sequence: TGCAGTGCTAGTGCCGGGGGGAGCTACGAGCAGTACTTC. Translating it yields CSASAGGSYEQYF.

This CDR3 is CASSRKDSNQPQHF. Written as DNA, the CDR3 is TGTGCCAGCAGTCGAAAGGATAGCAATCAGCCCCAGCATTTT. The chain carries TRBV6-5 and TRBJ1-5; no clear D. V shed 5 bases and J shed 0 bases, with 8 bases lying between them. Germline assignment: CDR1 MNHEY and CDR2 SVGAGI. The CDR3 spans 14 residues.

This chain joins TRBV5-5 and TRBJ2-1; 8 nucleotides agree with TRBD1. Germline CDR1 SGHKS, CDR2 YYEKEE (reference sequence). The length of the CDR3 is 15 residues. Trimming removed 0 bases from V and 6 bases from J; junction bases left unmatched: 5. The CDR3, as DNA: TGTGCCAGCAGCTTGGTTGGAGACAGGGGCAATGAGCAGTTCTTC. Encoded protein: CASSLVGDRGNEQFF.

This sequence joins TRBV27 and TRBJ2-1; D not certain. Trimming took 5 bases from V and 6 from J, leaving 14 bases between them. Per germline, CDR1 MNHEY and CDR2 SMNVEV (reference sequence). There are 14 residues in the CDR3. CDR3: CASSTIGQTNEQFF. CDR3 in DNA: TGTGCCAGCAGTACAATCGGGCAAACCAATGAGCAGTTCTTC.

This sequence joins TRBV18 and TRBJ1-4, with D perhaps matching TRBD1 (5 bases). V was pared by 3 bases and J by 7 bases, with 9 bases between. The CDR3 sequence is 13 residues long. Germline V gene data show CDR1 as KGHSH and CDR2 as LQKENI. CDR3 coding DNA: TGTGCCAGCTCACCCAGGGATTTTGAAAAACTGTTTTTT. As protein: CASSPRDFEKLFF.